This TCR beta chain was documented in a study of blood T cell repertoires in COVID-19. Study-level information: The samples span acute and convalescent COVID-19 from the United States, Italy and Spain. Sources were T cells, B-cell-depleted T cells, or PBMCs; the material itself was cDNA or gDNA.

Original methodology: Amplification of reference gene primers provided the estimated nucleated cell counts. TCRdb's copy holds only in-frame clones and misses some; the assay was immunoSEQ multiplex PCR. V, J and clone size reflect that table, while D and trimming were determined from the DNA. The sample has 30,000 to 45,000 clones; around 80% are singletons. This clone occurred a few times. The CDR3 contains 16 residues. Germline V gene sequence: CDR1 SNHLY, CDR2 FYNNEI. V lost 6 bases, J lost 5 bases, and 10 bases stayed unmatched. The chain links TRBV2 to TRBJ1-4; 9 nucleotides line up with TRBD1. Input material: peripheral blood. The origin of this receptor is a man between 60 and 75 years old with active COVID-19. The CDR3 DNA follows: TGTGCCAGCAGCAACAGGGACAGGGAAGACAATGAAAAACTGTTTTTT. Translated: CASSNRDREDNEKLFF. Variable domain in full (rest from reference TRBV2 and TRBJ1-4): EPEVTQTPSHQVTQMGQEVILRCVPISNHLYFYWYRQILGQKVEFLVSFYNNEISEKSEIFDDQFSVERPDGSNFTLKIRSTKLEDSAMYFCASSNRDREDNEKLFFGSGTQLSVL.